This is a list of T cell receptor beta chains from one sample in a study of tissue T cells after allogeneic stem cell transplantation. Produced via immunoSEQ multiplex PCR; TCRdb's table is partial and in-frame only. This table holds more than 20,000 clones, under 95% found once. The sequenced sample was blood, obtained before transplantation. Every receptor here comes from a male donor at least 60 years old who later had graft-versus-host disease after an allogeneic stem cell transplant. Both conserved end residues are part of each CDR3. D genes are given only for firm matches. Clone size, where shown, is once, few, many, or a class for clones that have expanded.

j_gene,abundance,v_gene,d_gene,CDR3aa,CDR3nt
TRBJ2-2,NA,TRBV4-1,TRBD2,CASSQQKGLAGLTGELFF,TGCGCCAGCAGCCAACAAAAGGGACTAGCGGGCCTCACCGGGGAGCTGTTTTTT
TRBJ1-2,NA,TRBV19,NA,CASSIVWFSKDYGYTF,TGTGCCAGTAGTATAGTTTGGTTCAGCAAGGACTATGGCTACACCTTC
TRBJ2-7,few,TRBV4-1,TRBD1,CASSQVGQDVPEQYF,TGCGCCAGCAGCCAAGTAGGACAGGACGTCCCCGAGCAGTACTTC
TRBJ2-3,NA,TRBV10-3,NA,CAISERRSTDTQYF,TGTGCCATCAGTGAAAGGCGGAGCACAGATACGCAGTATTTT
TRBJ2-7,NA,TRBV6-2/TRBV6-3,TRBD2,CASSSIAGALEQYF,TGTGCCAGCAGTTCCATAGCGGGAGCGCTCGAGCAGTACTTC
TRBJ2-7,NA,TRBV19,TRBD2,CASSIRTSGSYEQYF,TGTGCCAGTAGTATAAGGACTAGCGGTTCCTACGAGCAGTACTTC
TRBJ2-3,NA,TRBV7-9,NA,CASSLDRETDTQYF,TGTGCCAGCAGCTTAGACAGGGAGACAGATACGCAGTATTTT
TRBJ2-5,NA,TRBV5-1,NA,CASSLRGGQETQYF,TGCGCCAGCAGCTTGCGTGGGGGGCAAGAGACCCAGTACTTC
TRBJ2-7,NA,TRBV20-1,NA,CSPAEYEQYF,TGCAGTCCTGCCGAATACGAGCAGTACTTC
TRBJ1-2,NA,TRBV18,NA,CASSPPSQQKTYGYTF,TGTGCCAGCTCACCACCGTCCCAGCAGAAAACCTATGGCTACACCTTC
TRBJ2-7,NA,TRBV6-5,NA,CASRQLSYEQYF,TGTGCCAGCCGACAGTTGTCCTACGAGCAGTACTTC
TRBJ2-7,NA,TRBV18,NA,CASSPRETEQYF,TGTGCCAGCTCACCTAGGGAGACAGAGCAGTACTTC
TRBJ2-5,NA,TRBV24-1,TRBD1,CATSDRDRVFQETQYF,TGTGCCACCAGTGACCGGGACAGGGTTTTCCAAGAGACCCAGTACTTC
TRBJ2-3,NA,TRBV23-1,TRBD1,CASSQPGTGVCTDTQYF,TGCGCCAGCAGTCAACCCGGGACAGGGGTTTGCACAGATACGCAGTATTTT
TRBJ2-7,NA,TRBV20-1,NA,CSAGRSNEQYF,TGCAGTGCCGGGCGTAGTAACGAGCAGTACTTC
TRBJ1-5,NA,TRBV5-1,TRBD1,CASSPGTGVQPQHF,TGCGCCAGCAGCCCCGGGACAGGGGTGCAGCCCCAGCATTTT
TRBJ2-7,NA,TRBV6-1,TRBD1,CASSGIGYGDSHGEQYF,TGTGCCAGCAGTGGTATAGGTTACGGGGACAGCCATGGCGAGCAGTACTTC
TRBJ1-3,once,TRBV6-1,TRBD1,CASSDGFGTGGNTIYF,TGTGCCAGCAGTGACGGTTTCGGGACAGGGGGAAACACCATATATTTT
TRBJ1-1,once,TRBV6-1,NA,CASSEASRLLTNTEAFF,TGTGCCAGCAGTGAAGCGTCCAGGTTACTCACAAACACTGAAGCTTTCTTT
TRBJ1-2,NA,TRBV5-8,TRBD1,CASSPRDRSYGYTF,TGTGCCAGCAGCCCACGGGACAGATCTTATGGCTACACCTTC
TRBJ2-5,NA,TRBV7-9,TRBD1,CASGKDRAQETQYF,TGTGCCAGCGGAAAGGACAGGGCGCAAGAGACCCAGTACTTC
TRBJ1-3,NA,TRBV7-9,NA,CASSSQGSGNTIYF,TGTGCCAGCAGTAGCCAAGGGTCTGGAAACACCATATATTTT
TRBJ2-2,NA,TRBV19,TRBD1,CASSLGQGLGELFF,TGTGCCAGTAGTCTGGGACAGGGGCTCGGGGAGCTGTTTTTT
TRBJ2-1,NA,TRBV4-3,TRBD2,CASSQDSRLAGNEQFF,TGCGCCAGCAGCCAAGATTCTCGACTAGCGGGCAATGAGCAGTTCTTC
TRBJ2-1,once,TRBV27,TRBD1,CASSPGTGRHNEQFF,TGTGCCAGCAGTCCTGGGACAGGGCGCCACAATGAGCAGTTCTTC
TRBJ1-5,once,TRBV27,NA,CASSLEGLGNQPQHF,TGTGCCAGCAGTTTGGAGGGGCTAGGGAATCAGCCCCAGCATTTT
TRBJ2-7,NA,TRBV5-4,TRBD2,CASSSRTSNKHEQYF,TGTGCCAGCAGCTCACGGACTAGCAACAAGCACGAGCAGTACTTC
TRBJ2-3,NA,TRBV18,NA,CASSPARDSPSTDTQYF,TGTGCCAGCTCACCCGCCCGGGACTCCCCCAGCACAGATACGCAGTATTTT
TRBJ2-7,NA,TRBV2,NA,CASSERYEQYF,TGTGCCAGCAGTGAACGCTACGAGCAGTACTTC
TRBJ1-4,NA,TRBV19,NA,CASTLQGLNEKLFF,TGTGCCAGTACATTACAGGGATTAAATGAAAAACTGTTTTTT
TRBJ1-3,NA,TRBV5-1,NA,CASSLAAGPGNTIYF,TGCGCCAGCAGCTTGGCGGCAGGGCCTGGAAACACCATATATTTT
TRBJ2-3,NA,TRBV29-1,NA,CSVLKGDTQYF,TGCAGCGTTTTAAAGGGGGATACGCAGTATTTT
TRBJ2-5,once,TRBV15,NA,CATSKGGRGETQHF,TGTGCCACCAGCAAGGGGGGCCGGGGGGAGACCCAGCACTTC